These T cell receptor beta chains were read from a single sample in a study of OX40 agonist ivuxolimab in advanced cancers. The assay was immunoSEQ multiplex PCR, and TCRdb's table has in-frame clones only and misses some. The sample has about 15,000 clones, more than 85% seen once; the top ten hold roughly 7.2%. Sequenced material: CD4+ or CD8+ T cells sorted from blood, taken in a trial of the OX40 agonist ivuxolimab. Receptor source: an adult with an advanced solid tumor such as melanoma, head and neck, liver or kidney cancer. Both conserved end residues are part of each CDR3. A D gene is named only where the DNA matches it firmly. The size field is filled for only some rows; it gives once, few, many or a size class.

>.|TRBD2|TRBV29-1|TRBJ2-1
TGCAGCGTTCCCGGGACTAGCGTTCATGAGCAGTTCTTC
CSVPGTSVHEQFF
>.|TRBD2|TRBV10-1|TRBJ2-3
TGCGCCAGCAGTGAAGCTAGCGGGAAGGATACGCAGTATTTT
CASSEASGKDTQYF
>.|.|TRBV5-4|TRBJ1-5
TGTGCCAGCAGCTTGTCTGGGTCAGGGCAGCCCCAGCATTTT
CASSLSGSGQPQHF
>.|.|TRBV12-5|TRBJ1-6
TGTGCTAGTGGTTTGGTTGAAGGGTGGGGGACTTACCCGATTAATTCACCCCTCCACTTT
CASGLVEGWGTYPINSPLHF
>.|TRBD1|TRBV4-1|TRBJ2-7
TGCGCCAGCAGCCACCCGGGGACAGGGGACTACGAGCAGTACTTC
CASSHPGTGDYEQYF
>.|TRBD1|TRBV5-1|TRBJ2-3
TGCGTCAGCAACCCCCCGGTGACAGGGGCAGGGGATACGCAGTATTTT
CVSNPPVTGAGDTQYF
>.|.|TRBV18|TRBJ1-3
TGTGCCAGCTCACCACCCGGACGGGGGGCGAAAGGAAACACCATATATTTT
CASSPPGRGAKGNTIYF
>.|.|TRBV10-2|TRBJ2-1
TGCGCCAGCAGTGAGTCGAGTGGAGCTAGTGAGCAGTTCTTC
CASSESSGASEQFF
>.|.|TRBV6-4|TRBJ1-1
TGTGCCAGCAGTGACGGCAGGAACACTGAAGCTTTCTTT
CASSDGRNTEAFF
>.|.|TRBV18|TRBJ2-1
TGTGCCAGCTCACCAGAAGCGATGGGGGGCCCCTACAATGAGCAGTTCTTC
CASSPEAMGGPYNEQFF
>.|TRBD1|TRBV5-1|TRBJ1-6
TGCGCCAGCAGCCAGGACAGGGGGCGTTCACCCCTCCACTTT
CASSQDRGRSPLHF
>once|.|TRBV2|TRBJ2-1
TGTGCCAGCAGTGAAGGGCTAGGATATGAGCAGTTCTTC
CASSEGLGYEQFF
>.|.|TRBV4-3|TRBJ2-2
TGCGCCAGCAGCCAAGATCTGGGACGTAACACCGGGGAGCTGTTTTTT
CASSQDLGRNTGELFF
>.|.|TRBV30|TRBJ1-2
TGTGCCTGGAGTGACGACAGAGACAGACCCTATGGCTACACCTTC
CAWSDDRDRPYGYTF
>.|.|TRBV11-2|TRBJ2-5
TGTGCCAGCAGCTCGACAGCGTACCAAGAGACCCAGTACTTC
CASSSTAYQETQYF
>.|.|TRBV4-1|TRBJ1-1
TGCGCCAGCAGCCAAGGAGGGATCGGAGCTTTCTTT
CASSQGGIGAFF
>.|.|TRBV12-1|TRBJ2-3
TGTGCCAGCAGCTCCAGAAGGGCACCTAGCACAGATACGCAGTATTTT
CASSSRRAPSTDTQYF
>.|.|TRBV6-5|TRBJ2-6
TGTGCCAGCAGCTACGCGGTGGGGGGGGCCAACGTCCTGACTTTC
CASSYAVGGANVLTF
>few|TRBD2|TRBV6-1|TRBJ2-7
TGTGCCAGCAGTGAAGAGGGGCGGGAGCGATACGAGCAGTACTTC
CASSEEGRERYEQYF
>.|.|TRBV7-6|TRBJ2-7
TGTGCCAGCAGCTTAGTAACCCTTGGCGAGCAGTACTTC
CASSLVTLGEQYF
>few|.|TRBV27|TRBJ2-1
TGTGCCAGCAGTTTCTCGGCGTGGAATGAGCAGTTCTTC
CASSFSAWNEQFF
>.|.|TRBV10-2|TRBJ2-7
TGCGCCAGTAGGAAAGCCTACGAGCAGTACTTC
CASRKAYEQYF
>few|.|TRBV5-1|TRBJ2-7
TGCGCCAGCAGCCCCGAGCTGGGGTCCACCTACGAGCAGTACTTC
CASSPELGSTYEQYF
>.|TRBD2|TRBV5-6|TRBJ2-7
TGTGCCAGCAGCTTGTTGCGGGGGATGACGTACGAGCAGTACTTC
CASSLLRGMTYEQYF
>.|.|TRBV27|TRBJ2-7
TGTGCCAGCAGTCCAAACCCGGGTTCCTACGAGCAGTACTTC
CASSPNPGSYEQYF
>.|TRBD1|TRBV28|TRBJ2-1
TGTGCCAGCAGTACCCGACAGGGGACCCTCTTCTTC
CASSTRQGTLFF
>.|.|TRBV5-4|TRBJ1-2
TGTGCCAGCAGCTTTAACGCAGGGAGAGATGGCTACACCTTC
CASSFNAGRDGYTF
>.|TRBD1|TRBV11-1|TRBJ2-7
TGTGCCAGCAGCTTCGGCGGGACAGGGTGGTACGAGCAGTACTTC
CASSFGGTGWYEQYF
>.|.|TRBV19|TRBJ1-5
TGTGCCAGTAGTGGGGCGTGGGACGGCGCATGGCCCCAGCATTTT
CASSGAWDGAWPQHF
>.|.|TRBV5-4|TRBJ2-7
TGTGCCAGCACACTCGACGGGTTGGGTTTCTACGAGCAGTACTTC
CASTLDGLGFYEQYF
>.|TRBD2|TRBV6-4|TRBJ2-2
TGTGCCAGCAGTGCCCTAGCGGGGTCCCCCGGGGAGCTGTTTTTT
CASSALAGSPGELFF
>.|TRBD1|TRBV28|TRBJ1-5
TGTGCCAGCAGTTTATTTGGGGGACAGGGGGGCAATCAGCCCCAGCATTTT
CASSLFGGQGGNQPQHF
>.|.|TRBV28|TRBJ1-2
TGTGCCAGCAGCTTTCGGAACTATGGCTACACCTTC
CASSFRNYGYTF
>once|.|TRBV27|TRBJ2-5
TGTGCCAGCAGTTTAATGTACCCGGACAACATGTACCAAGAGACCCAGTACTTC
CASSLMYPDNMYQETQYF
>.|.|TRBV28|TRBJ2-1
TGTGCCAGCAGCCTCCCTTCTAGCAACTCCTACAATGAGCAGTTCTTC
CASSLPSSNSYNEQFF
>.|.|TRBV18|TRBJ2-5
TGTGCCAGCTCGGGCAGGGACGGGTTTGGTGAGACCCAGTACTTC
CASSGRDGFGETQYF
>.|TRBD2|TRBV5-4|TRBJ2-3
TGTGCCAGCAGCTACGGGGGGGGCTTGACAGATACGCAGTATTTT
CASSYGGGLTDTQYF
>.|TRBD1|TRBV5-6|TRBJ2-6
TGTGCCAGTTACAGGGGTTCCCACCACTCTGGGGCCAACGTCCTGACTTTC
CASYRGSHHSGANVLTF
>.|TRBD2|TRBV5-6|TRBJ2-7
TGTGCCAGCAGCTTGGGACTAGCGGGGGGTGCCTACGAGCAGTACTTC
CASSLGLAGGAYEQYF
>once|TRBD1|TRBV7-2|TRBJ1-2
TGTGCCAGCAGCTTATTCGCGACAGGGGTGGATGGCTACACCTTC
CASSLFATGVDGYTF
>.|TRBD2|TRBV5-6|TRBJ2-1
TGTGCCAGCAGCTTTGGACTAGCGGGGCTTGAGCAGTTCTTC
CASSFGLAGLEQFF
>once|.|TRBV28|TRBJ1-4
TGTGCCACCCTACAGGGCCTCAAAAAACTGTTTTTT
CATLQGLKKLFF
>few|.|TRBV4-1|TRBJ1-1
TGCGCCAGCAGCCAAGGAGGGGAAGCTTTCTTT
CASSQGGEAFF
>.|.|TRBV30|TRBJ1-1
TGTGCCTGGAAGGGGCCAGGGAGGTGGGAAGCTTTCTTT
CAWKGPGRWEAFF
>.|.|TRBV6-5|TRBJ1-1
TGTGCCAGCAGTTACGCCCAGGTAGCAGGCACTGAAGCTTTCTTT
CASSYAQVAGTEAFF
>.|.|TRBV6-4|TRBJ2-1
TGTGCCAGCAGTGACCGGGGGGCGGGCTACAATGAGCAGTTCTTC
CASSDRGAGYNEQFF
>.|.|TRBV28|TRBJ2-1
TGTGCCAGCAGTCCCCCCGGGGCTCAGGCTCTGAATGAGCAGTTCTTC
CASSPPGAQALNEQFF
>.|.|TRBV10-1|TRBJ2-7
TGCGCCAGCAGTGAGTCGACGCAGTATGGGACTGCCTACGAGCAGTACTTC
CASSESTQYGTAYEQYF
>.|.|TRBV18|TRBJ2-5
TGTGCCAGCTCCTCCACCTCCGGACAAGAGACCCAGTACTTC
CASSSTSGQETQYF
>.|TRBD2|TRBV11-2|TRBJ2-1
TGTGCCAGCAGCTTAGATATCCTAGCGGGAGAGGGGGAGCAGTTCTTC
CASSLDILAGEGEQFF
>.|.|TRBV4-3|TRBJ2-7
TGCGCCAGCAGCCAAGATAGCTCCTACGAGCAGTACTTC
CASSQDSSYEQYF
>.|TRBD2|TRBV7-2|TRBJ2-1
TGTGCCAGCAGCGTGGTGGTAGCGGGGGGAAACAATGAGCAGTTCTTC
CASSVVVAGGNNEQFF
>.|TRBD2|TRBV11-2|TRBJ2-7
TGTGCCAGCAGCTTGGGGCCTAGCGGGAACTACGAGCAGTACTTC
CASSLGPSGNYEQYF
>once|.|TRBV7-3|TRBJ2-7
TGTGCCAGCAGCCAGGATATGGTTGGCGAGCAGTACTTC
CASSQDMVGEQYF
>.|.|TRBV27|TRBJ2-5
TGTGCCAGCAGTTCCCCCTCGGGGGAGCAGTACTTC
CASSSPSGEQYF
>.|.|TRBV15|TRBJ1-2
TGTGCCACCAGCAGAACAGGGCACTATGGCTACACCTTC
CATSRTGHYGYTF
>.|TRBD2|TRBV5-1|TRBJ2-1
TGCGCCAGCAGCTTGGTCGGCGGGGGGGCCGCTTATCAGTTCTTC
CASSLVGGGAAYQFF